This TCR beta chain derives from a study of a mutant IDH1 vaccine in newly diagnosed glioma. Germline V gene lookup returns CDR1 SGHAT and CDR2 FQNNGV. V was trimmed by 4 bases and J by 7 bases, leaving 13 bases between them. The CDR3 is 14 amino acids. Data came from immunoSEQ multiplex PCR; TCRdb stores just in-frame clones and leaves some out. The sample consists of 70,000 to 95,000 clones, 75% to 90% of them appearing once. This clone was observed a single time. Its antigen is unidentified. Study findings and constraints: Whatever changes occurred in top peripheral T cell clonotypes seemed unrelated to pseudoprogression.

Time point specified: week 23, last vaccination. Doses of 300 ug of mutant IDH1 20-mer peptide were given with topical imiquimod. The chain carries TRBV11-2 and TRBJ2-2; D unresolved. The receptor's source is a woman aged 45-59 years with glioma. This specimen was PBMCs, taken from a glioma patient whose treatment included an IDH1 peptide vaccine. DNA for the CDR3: TGTGCCAGCAGCTCCGGGCCGAACCACGGGGAGCTGTTTTTT. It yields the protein CASSSGPNHGELFF. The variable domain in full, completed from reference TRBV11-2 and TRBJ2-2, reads EAGVAQSPRYKIIEKRQSVAFWCNPISGHATLYWYQQILGQGPKLLIQFQNNGVVDDSQLPKDRFSAERLKGVDSTLKIQPAKLEDSAVYLCASSSGPNHGELFFGEGSRLTVL.